This TCR beta chain comes out of a study of T-cell reconstitution after alpha-beta-depleted transplantation in children. Study results and caveats: From newly produced T cells came most of the T-cell counts and diversity one year after transplant.

This clonotype was observed at least ten times. Its antigen is unidentified. Library preparation (for TCRbeta) was performed with unique molecular identifiers. TCRdb ran MiXCR on the PCR reads and lists one entry per CDR3 protein. The table lists 600,000 to 700,000 distinct CDR3 sequences, 13% of them singletons. Looked up from germline, CDR1 is DFQATT and CDR2 is SNEGSKA (reference sequence). V lost 2 bases and J 0 bases, leaving 11 bases between the germline ends. The CDR3 sequence is 15 residues long. This receptor was taken from a girl aged 2-10 years with congenital amegakaryocytic thrombocytopenia, due to receive a stem cell transplant. Specimen: PBMCs, collected before TCRalphabeta/CD19-depleted stem cell transplant. This chain joins TRBV20-1 and TRBJ2-1; D may match TRBD1 or TRBD2 (5 bases each). The CDR3 DNA sequence: TGCAGTGCTAGAATGTGGGGGAGCTCCTACAATGAGCAGTTCTTC. It is translated as CSARMWGSSYNEQFF.